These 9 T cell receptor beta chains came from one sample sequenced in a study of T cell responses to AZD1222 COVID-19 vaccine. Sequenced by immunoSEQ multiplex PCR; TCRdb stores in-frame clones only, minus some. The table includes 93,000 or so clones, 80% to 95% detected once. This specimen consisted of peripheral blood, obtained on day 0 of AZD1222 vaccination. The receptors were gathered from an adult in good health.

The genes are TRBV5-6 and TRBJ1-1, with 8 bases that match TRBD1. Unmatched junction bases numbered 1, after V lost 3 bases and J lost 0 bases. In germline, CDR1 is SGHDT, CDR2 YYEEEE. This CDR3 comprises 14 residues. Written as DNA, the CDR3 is TGTGCCAGCAGCTGGACAGGGTTGAACACTGAAGCTTTCTTT. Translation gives CASSWTGLNTEAFF.

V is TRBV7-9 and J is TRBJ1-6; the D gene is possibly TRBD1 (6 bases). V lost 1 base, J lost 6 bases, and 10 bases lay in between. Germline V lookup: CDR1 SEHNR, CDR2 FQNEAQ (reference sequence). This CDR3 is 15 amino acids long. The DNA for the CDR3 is TGTGCCAGCAGCTTAGAAAGGGGGGGTAATTCACCCCTCCACTTT. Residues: CASSLERGGNSPLHF.

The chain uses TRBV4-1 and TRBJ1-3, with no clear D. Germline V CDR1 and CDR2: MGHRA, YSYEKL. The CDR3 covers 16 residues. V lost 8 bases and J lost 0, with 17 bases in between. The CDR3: CASYGSGRNSGNTIYF. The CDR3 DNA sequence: TGCGCCAGCTACGGGAGCGGCAGGAACTCTGGAAACACCATATATTTT.

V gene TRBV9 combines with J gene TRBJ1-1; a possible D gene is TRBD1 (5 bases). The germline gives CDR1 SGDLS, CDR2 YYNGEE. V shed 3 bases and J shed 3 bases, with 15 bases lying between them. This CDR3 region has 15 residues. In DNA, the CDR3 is TGTGCCAGCAGCGGGGCGGGGACGGGACACACTGAAGCTTTCTTT. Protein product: CASSGAGTGHTEAFF.

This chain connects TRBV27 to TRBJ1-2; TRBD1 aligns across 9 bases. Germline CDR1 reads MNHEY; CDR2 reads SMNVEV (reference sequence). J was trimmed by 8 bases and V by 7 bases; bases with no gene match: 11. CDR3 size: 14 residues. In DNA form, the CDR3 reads TGTGCCAGCAAGTGGGACAGGGCTTCTGACGGCTACACCTTC. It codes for CASKWDRASDGYTF.

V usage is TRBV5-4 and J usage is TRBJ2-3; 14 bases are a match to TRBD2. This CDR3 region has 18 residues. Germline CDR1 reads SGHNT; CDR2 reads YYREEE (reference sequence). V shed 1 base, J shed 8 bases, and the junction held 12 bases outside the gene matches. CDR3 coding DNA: TGTGCCAGCAGCTTGCCGAGACTAGCGGGGGGGCCTTTCGGTACGCAGTATTTT. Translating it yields CASSLPRLAGGPFGTQYF.

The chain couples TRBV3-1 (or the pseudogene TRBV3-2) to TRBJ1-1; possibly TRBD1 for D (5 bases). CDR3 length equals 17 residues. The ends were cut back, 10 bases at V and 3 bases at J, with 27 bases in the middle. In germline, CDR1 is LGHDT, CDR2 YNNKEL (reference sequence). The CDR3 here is CATYGGPRGRGDTEAFF. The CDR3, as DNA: TGTGCCACCTATGGCGGGCCTCGGGGCCGGGGGGACACTGAAGCTTTCTTT.

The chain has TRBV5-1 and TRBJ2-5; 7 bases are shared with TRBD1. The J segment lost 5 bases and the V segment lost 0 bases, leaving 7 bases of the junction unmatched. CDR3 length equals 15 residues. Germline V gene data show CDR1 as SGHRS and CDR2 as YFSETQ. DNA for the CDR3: TGCGCCAGCAGCTTGGCCGGAGACAGGGTCGAGACCCAGTACTTC. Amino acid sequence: CASSLAGDRVETQYF.

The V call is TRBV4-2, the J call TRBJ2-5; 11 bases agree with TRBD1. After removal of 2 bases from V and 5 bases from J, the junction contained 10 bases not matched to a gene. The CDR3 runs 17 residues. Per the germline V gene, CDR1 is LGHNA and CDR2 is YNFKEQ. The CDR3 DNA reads TGTGCCAGCAGCCAAAAGGGACAGGGGGGACGGTTGGAGACCCAGTACTTC. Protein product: CASSQKGQGGRLETQYF.